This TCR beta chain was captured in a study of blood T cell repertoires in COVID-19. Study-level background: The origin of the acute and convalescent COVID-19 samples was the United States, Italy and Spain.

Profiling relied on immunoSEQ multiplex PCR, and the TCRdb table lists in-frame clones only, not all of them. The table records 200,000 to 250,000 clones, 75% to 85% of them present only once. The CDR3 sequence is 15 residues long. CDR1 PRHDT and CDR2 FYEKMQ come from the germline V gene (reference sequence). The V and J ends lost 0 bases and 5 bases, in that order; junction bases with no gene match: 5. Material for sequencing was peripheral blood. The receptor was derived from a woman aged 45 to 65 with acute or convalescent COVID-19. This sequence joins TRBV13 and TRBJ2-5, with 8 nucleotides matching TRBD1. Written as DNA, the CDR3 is TGTGCCAGCAGCTTAGGGCCAGGGGGCGAGGAGACCCAGTACTTC. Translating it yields CASSLGPGGEETQYF.